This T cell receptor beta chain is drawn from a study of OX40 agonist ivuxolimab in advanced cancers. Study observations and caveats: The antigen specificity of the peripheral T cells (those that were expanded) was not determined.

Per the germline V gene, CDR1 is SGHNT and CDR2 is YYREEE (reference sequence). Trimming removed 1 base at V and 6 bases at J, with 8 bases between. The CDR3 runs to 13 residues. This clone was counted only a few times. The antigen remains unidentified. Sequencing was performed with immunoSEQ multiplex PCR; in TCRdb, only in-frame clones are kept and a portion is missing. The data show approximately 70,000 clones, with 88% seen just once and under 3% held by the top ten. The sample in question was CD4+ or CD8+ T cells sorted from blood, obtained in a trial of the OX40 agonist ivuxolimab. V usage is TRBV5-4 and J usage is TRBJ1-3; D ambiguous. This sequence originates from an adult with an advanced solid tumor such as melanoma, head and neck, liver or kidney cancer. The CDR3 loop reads CASSLTGSNTIYF. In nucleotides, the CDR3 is TGTGCCAGCAGCTTGACGGGCTCAAACACCATATATTTT.